This passage covers 8 T cell receptor beta chains from one sample sequenced in a study of blood T cell repertoires in COVID-19. Sequencing was performed with immunoSEQ multiplex PCR; in TCRdb, only in-frame clones are kept and a portion is missing. The sample lists around 230,000 clones; roughly 88% were seen once. The specimen sequenced was PBMCs or T cells enriched from blood (not recorded which). The receptors here all came from a woman aged 40 to 50 with acute COVID-19.

The chain links TRBV14 to TRBJ2-4, with D maybe TRBD1 (6 bases). CDR1 SGHDN and CDR2 FVKESK come from the germline V gene. The ends were cut back, 2 bases at V and 0 bases at J, with 8 bases in the middle. This CDR3 has 15 amino acids. The CDR3 bases are TGTGCCAGCAGCCAATTGGACAGAGCCAAAAACATTCAGTACTTC. Translation: CASSQLDRAKNIQYF.

The chain carries TRBV5-1 and TRBJ1-1; D remains ambiguous. V was trimmed by 3 bases and J by 6 bases, leaving 21 bases between them. The CDR3 totals 16 residues. CDR1 SGHRS and CDR2 YFSETQ come from the germline V gene. For the CDR3, the DNA is TGCGCCAGCAGCTCTCTAGCCTCGGGCTTTAGTGCTGAAGCTTTCTTT. This sequence encodes CASSSLASGFSAEAFF.

The chain carries TRBV24-1 and TRBJ2-1; D is unresolved. CDR1 and CDR2 from the germline V gene are KGHDR and SFDVKD. The CDR3 totals 13 residues. Trimming took off 5 bases at V and 1 base at J, with 5 bases between the two ends. CDR3 loop: CATSGASYNEQFF. The DNA for the CDR3 is TGTGCCACCAGTGGGGCTTCCTACAATGAGCAGTTCTTC.

The chain combines TRBV11-3 with TRBJ2-1; 13 bases match TRBD2. Looked up from germline, CDR1 is SGHNT and CDR2 is YENEEA. Losses at the gene ends were 0 bases for V and 4 bases for J; bases not matched to a gene: 9. This CDR3 has 19 residues. In DNA, the CDR3 is TGTGCCAGCAGCTTAGAAGTTGGGGGACTAGCGGGAACGTACAATGAGCAGTTCTTC. Its protein is CASSLEVGGLAGTYNEQFF.

The chain links TRBV4-3 to TRBJ2-7; possible D gene TRBD2, 6 bases. The CDR3 is made up of 14 amino acids. V was cut by 3 bases and J by 2 bases, with 11 bases left in between. Germline assignment: CDR1 LGHNA and CDR2 YSLEER. CDR3 amino acids: CASSQAGSTYEQYV. DNA of the CDR3: TGCGCCAGCAGCCAGGCGGGGAGTACCTACGAGCAGTACGTC.

This clone was seen more than once but under ten times. V is TRBV10-3 and J is TRBJ2-5, with D possibly matching TRBD2 (6 bases). V was clipped by 10 bases and J by 2 bases, with 17 bases between them. CDR3 size: 14 residues. Germline CDR1 and CDR2: ENHRY and SYGVKD. In nucleotides, the CDR3 is TGTGCCAGTGCCGGGGGACCCAAACAAGAGACCCAGTACTTC. The encoded protein is CASAGGPKQETQYF.

V gene TRBV7-9 combines with J gene TRBJ2-1; the D gene is possibly TRBD1 (6 bases). Trimming took 5 bases from V and 14 from J, leaving 13 bases between them. CDR1 and CDR2 from the germline V gene are SEHNR and FQNEAQ (reference sequence). The length of the CDR3 is 11 residues. The CDR3 here is CASSRTDLEFF. The DNA for the CDR3 is TGTGCCAGCAGCCGGACAGATTTGGAGTTCTTC.

This clone was seen just once. The J gene is TRBJ2-4, the V gene TRBV7-2; 12 positions match TRBD2. The V gene's germline CDR1 is SGHTA and CDR2 FQGNSA. The CDR3 runs 15 residues. Trimming cost V 4 bases and J 5 bases; bases outside gene matches: 3. CDR3 amino acids: CASSSSGRAENIQYF. As DNA, the CDR3 is TGTGCCAGCAGCTCTAGCGGGAGGGCCGAAAACATTCAGTACTTC.